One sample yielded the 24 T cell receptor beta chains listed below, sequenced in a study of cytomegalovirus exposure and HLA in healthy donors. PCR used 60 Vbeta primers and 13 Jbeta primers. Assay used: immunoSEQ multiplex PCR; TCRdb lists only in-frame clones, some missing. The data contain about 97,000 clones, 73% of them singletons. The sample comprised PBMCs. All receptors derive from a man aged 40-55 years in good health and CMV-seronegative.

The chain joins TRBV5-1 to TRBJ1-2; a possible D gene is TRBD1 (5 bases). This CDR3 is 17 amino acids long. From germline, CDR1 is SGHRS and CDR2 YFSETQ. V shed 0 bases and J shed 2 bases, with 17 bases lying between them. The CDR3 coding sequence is TGCGCCAGCAGCTTGGAGCTTGCGGGGACGGCGAACTATGGCTACACCTTC. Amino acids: CASSLELAGTANYGYTF. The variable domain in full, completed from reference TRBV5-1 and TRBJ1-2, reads KAGVTQTPRYLIKTRGQQVTLSCSPISGHRSVSWYQQTPGQGLQFLFEYFSETQRNKGNFPGRFSGRQFSNSRSEMNVSTLELGDSALYLCASSLELAGTANYGYTFGSGTRLTVV.

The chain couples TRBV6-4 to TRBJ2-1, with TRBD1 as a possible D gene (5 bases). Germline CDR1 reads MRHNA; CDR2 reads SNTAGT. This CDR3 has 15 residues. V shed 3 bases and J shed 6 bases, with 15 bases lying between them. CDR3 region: CASSEGVGSVNEQFF. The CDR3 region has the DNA TGTGCCAGCAGTGAAGGGGTCGGGTCTGTCAATGAGCAGTTCTTC.

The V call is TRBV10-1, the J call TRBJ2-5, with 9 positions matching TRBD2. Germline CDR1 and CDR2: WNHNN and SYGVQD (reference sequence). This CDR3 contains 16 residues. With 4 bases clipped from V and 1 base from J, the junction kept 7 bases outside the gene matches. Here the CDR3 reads CASSGVAGASQETQYF. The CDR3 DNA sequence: TGCGCCAGCAGTGGGGTAGCGGGGGCCTCCCAAGAGACCCAGTACTTC.

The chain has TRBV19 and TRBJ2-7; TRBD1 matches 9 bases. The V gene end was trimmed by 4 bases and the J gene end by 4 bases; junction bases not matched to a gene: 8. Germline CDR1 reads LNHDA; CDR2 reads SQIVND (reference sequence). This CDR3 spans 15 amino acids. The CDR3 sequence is CASSTTGTGSYEQYF. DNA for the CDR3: TGTGCCAGTAGTACAACCGGGACAGGGTCTTACGAGCAGTACTTC.

The CDR3 spells CASSVGGLNTDTQYF. The CDR3 DNA follows: TGTGCCAGCAGCGTGGGGGGACTCAACACAGATACGCAGTATTTT. The chain links TRBV9 to TRBJ2-3; D possibly corresponds to TRBD2 (6 bases). The CDR3 is 15 amino acids. CDR1 is SGDLS, CDR2 YYNGEE, per germline. Trimming stripped 2 bases from V and 2 bases from J, with 12 bases between.

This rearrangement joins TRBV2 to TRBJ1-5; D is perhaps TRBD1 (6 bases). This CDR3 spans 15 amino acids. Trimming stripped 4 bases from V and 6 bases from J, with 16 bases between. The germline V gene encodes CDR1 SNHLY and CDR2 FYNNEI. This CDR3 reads CASSVMTARGQPQHF. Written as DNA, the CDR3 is TGTGCCAGCAGTGTAATGACGGCCAGGGGTCAGCCCCAGCATTTT.

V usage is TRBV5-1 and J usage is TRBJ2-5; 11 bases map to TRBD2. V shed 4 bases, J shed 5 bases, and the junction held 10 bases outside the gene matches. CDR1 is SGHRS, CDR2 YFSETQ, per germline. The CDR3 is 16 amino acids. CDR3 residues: CASSLRVAGGQETQYF. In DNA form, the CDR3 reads TGCGCCAGCAGCCTTCGGGTAGCGGGGGGGCAGGAGACCCAGTACTTC.

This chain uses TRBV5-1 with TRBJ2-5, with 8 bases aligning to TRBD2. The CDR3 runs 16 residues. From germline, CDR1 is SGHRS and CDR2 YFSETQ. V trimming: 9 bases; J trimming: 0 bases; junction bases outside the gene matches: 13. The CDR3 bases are TGCGCCACCTCGAGGGGGACGGGGGGGTACCAAGAGACCCAGTACTTC. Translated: CATSRGTGGYQETQYF.

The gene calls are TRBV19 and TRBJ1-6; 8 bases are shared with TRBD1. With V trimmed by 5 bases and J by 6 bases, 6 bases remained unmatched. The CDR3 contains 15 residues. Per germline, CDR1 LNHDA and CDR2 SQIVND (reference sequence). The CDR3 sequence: CASSPQGAGNSPLHF. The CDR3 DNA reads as TGTGCCAGTAGTCCGCAGGGGGCGGGTAATTCACCCCTCCACTTT.

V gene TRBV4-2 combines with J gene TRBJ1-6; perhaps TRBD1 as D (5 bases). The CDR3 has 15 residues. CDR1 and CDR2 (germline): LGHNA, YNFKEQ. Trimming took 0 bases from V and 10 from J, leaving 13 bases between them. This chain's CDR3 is CASSQENWGSSPLHF. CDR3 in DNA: TGTGCCAGCAGCCAAGAGAATTGGGGCAGCTCACCCCTCCACTTT.

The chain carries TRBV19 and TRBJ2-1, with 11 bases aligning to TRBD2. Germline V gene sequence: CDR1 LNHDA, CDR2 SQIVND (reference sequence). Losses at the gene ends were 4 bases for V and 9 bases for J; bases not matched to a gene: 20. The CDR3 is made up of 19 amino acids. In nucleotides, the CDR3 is TGTGCCAGTAGTACCAACTGGTGGGGTGGGCTAGCGGGGGGTGGTGAGCAGTTCTTC. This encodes CASSTNWWGGLAGGGEQFF.

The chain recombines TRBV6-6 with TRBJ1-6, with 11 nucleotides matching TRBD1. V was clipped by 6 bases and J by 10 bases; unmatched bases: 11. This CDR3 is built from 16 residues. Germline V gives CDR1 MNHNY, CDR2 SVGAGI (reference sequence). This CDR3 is CASSISGQGAPSPLHF. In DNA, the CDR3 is TGTGCCAGCAGCATTTCCGGACAGGGGGCCCCATCACCCCTCCACTTT.

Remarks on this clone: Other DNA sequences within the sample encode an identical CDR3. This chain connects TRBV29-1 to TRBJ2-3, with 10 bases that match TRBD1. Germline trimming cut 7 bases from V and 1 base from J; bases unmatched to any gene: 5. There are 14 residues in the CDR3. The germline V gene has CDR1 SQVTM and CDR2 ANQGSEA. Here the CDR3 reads CSAFGTGGTDTQYF. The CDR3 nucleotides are TGCAGCGCTTTTGGGACAGGGGGCACAGATACGCAGTATTTT.

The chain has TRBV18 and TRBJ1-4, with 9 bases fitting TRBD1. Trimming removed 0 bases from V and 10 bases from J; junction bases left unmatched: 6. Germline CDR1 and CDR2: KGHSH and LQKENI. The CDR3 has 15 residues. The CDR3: CASSPPGQGQGKLFF. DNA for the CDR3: TGTGCCAGCTCACCACCGGGACAGGGTCAGGGAAAACTGTTTTTT. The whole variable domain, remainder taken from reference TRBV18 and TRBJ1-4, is NAGVMQNPRHLVRRRGQEARLRCSPMKGHSHVYWYRQLPEEGLKFMVYLQKENIIDESGMPKERFSAEFPKEGPSILRIQQVVRGDSAAYFCASSPPGQGQGKLFFGSGTQLSVL.

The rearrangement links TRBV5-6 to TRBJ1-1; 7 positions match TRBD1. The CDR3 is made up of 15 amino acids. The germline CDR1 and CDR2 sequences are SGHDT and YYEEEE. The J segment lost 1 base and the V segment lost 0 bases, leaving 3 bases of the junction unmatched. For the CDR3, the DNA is TGTGCCAGCAGCTTGGGGACAGGAGAGAACACTGAAGCTTTCTTT. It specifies CASSLGTGENTEAFF.

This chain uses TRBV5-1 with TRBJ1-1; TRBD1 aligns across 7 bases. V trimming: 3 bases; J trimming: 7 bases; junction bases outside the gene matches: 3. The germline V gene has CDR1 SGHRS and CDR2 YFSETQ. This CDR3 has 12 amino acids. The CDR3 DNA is TGCGCCAGCAGCTCCGACAGGGTTGAAGCTTTCTTT. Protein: CASSSDRVEAFF.

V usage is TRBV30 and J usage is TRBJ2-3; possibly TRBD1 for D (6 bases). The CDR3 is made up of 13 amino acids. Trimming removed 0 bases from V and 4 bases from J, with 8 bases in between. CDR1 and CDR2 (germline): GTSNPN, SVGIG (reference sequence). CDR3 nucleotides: TGTGCCTGGAGTGTCAGGGGCGCAGATACGCAGTATTTT. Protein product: CAWSVRGADTQYF.

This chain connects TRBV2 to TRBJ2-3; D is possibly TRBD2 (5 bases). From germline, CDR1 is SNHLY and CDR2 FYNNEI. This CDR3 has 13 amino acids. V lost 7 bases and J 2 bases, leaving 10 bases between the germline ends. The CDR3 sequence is CASTEGITDTQYF. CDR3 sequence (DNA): TGTGCCAGCACTGAGGGCATCACAGATACGCAGTATTTT.

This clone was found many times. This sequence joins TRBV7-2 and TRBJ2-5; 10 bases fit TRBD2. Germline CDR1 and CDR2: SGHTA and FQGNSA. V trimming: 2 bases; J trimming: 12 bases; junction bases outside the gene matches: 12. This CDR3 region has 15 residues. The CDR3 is CASSLSPTSGDAKYF. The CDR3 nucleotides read TGTGCCAGCAGCTTAAGTCCCACTAGCGGGGACGCCAAGTACTTC.

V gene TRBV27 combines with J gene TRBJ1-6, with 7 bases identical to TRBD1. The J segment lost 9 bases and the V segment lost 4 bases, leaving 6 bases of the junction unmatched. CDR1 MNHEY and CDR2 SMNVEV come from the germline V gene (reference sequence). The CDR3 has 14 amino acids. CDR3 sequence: CASSYRGKSSPLHF. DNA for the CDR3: TGTGCCAGCAGTTACAGGGGCAAAAGTTCACCCCTCCACTTT.

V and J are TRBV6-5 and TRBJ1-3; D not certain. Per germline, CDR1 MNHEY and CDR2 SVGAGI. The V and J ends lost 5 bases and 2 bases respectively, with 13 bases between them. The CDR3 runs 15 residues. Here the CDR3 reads CASSPGARPGNTIYF. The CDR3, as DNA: TGTGCCAGCAGTCCCGGAGCGAGGCCTGGAAACACCATATATTTT.

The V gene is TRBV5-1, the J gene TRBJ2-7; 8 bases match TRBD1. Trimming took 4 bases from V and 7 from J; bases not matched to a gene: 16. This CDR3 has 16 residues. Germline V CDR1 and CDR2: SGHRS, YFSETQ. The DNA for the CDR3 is TGCGCCAGCAGCCCGGGACAGGCTCCTTTGTCGTTTGAGCAGTACTTC. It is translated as CASSPGQAPLSFEQYF. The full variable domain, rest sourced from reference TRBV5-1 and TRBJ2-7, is KAGVTQTPRYLIKTRGQQVTLSCSPISGHRSVSWYQQTPGQGLQFLFEYFSETQRNKGNFPGRFSGRQFSNSRSEMNVSTLELGDSALYLCASSPGQAPLSFEQYFGPGTRLTVT.

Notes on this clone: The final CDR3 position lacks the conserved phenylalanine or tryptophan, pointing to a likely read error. The CDR3 spells CAWSDRQATFNQPQHV. As DNA, the CDR3 is TGTGCCTGGAGTGACAGACAGGCTACCTTCAATCAGCCCCAGCATGTT. The chain employs TRBV30 and TRBJ1-5, with a weak D call TRBD1 (6 bases). The germline V gene has CDR1 GTSNPN and CDR2 SVGIG (reference sequence). The germline V and J ends were trimmed by 1 base and 3 bases, with 16 bases remaining between them. This CDR3 region has 16 residues.

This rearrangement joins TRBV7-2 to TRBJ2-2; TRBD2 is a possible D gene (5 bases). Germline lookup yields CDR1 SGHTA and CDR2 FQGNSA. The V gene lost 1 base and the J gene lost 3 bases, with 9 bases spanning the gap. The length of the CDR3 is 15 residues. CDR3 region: CASSLGRRYTGELFF. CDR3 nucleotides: TGTGCCAGCAGCTTAGGCAGGAGGTACACCGGGGAGCTGTTTTTT.